These 30 T cell receptor beta chains share one sample of origin, sequenced in a study of radiation and T cells in renal cell carcinoma. Time point indicated: blood 2 weeks post-SBRT. Treatment in this sample: 15 Gy SBRT to primary tumor, nephrectomy 4 weeks later. Generated by immunoSEQ multiplex PCR, the TCRdb table keeps only in-frame clones and is missing some. The data show 150,000 to 190,000 clones, around 90% seen once. Sequencing was performed on blood, taken from a patient whose treatment included radiotherapy and nephrectomy. These receptors were obtained from a woman aged 45-65 years with renal cell carcinoma.

The J gene is TRBJ2-5, the V gene TRBV7-6; the match to TRBD2 covers 14 bases. V shed 5 bases, J shed 1 base, and the junction held 12 bases outside the gene matches. Germline V gene data show CDR1 as SGHVS and CDR2 as FNYEAQ. The CDR3 is made up of 19 amino acids. This chain's CDR3 is CASSTAGGLAGAPQETQYF. CDR3 DNA: TGTGCCAGCAGCACCGCGGGGGGACTAGCGGGGGCCCCCCAAGAGACCCAGTACTTC. Full variable domain (rest looked up from reference TRBV7-6 and TRBJ2-5): GAGVSQSPRYKVTKRGQDVALRCDPISGHVSLYWYRQALGQGPEFLTYFNYEAQQDKSGLPNDRFSAERPEGSISTLTIQRTEQRDSAMYRCASSTAGGLAGAPQETQYFGPGTRLLVL.

The CDR3 spells CASSYRAENRATEAFF. The CDR3 DNA follows: TGTGCCAGCAGTTACCGGGCTGAGAACAGGGCCACTGAAGCTTTCTTT. The chain joins TRBV6-5 to TRBJ1-1, with D possibly being TRBD1 (6 bases). This CDR3 spans 16 amino acids. Trimming removed 2 bases at V and 4 bases at J, with 17 bases between. Germline V gene lookup returns CDR1 MNHEY and CDR2 SVGAGI.

The chain employs TRBV9 and TRBJ2-7; the match to TRBD1 covers 10 bases. CDR1 and CDR2 (germline): SGDLS, YYNGEE. This CDR3 is 14 amino acids long. After removal of 3 bases from V and 5 bases from J, the junction contained 5 bases not matched to a gene. The CDR3, as DNA: TGTGCCAGCAGCGGGACAGGGGGGTCCCACGAGCAGTACTTC. It specifies CASSGTGGSHEQYF. The full variable domain, its missing parts supplied by reference TRBV9 and TRBJ2-7, is DSGVTQTPKHLITATGQRVTLRCSPRSGDLSVYWYQQSLDQGLQFLIQYYNGEERAKGNILERFSAQQFPDLHSELNLSSLELGDSALYFCASSGTGGSHEQYFGPGTRLTVT.

V and J are TRBV7-9 and TRBJ1-2; 8 nucleotides line up with TRBD1. This CDR3 region has 13 residues. From germline, CDR1 is SEHNR and CDR2 FQNEAQ (reference sequence). J gave up 7 bases and V 5 bases, and 6 bases lay outside the gene matches. CDR3 in amino acids: CASSVVDRAGYTF. CDR3 bases: TGTGCCAGCAGCGTAGTGGACAGGGCTGGCTACACCTTC.

The V and J genes are TRBV11-2 and TRBJ1-2; no definite D call. CDR1 and CDR2 from the germline V gene are SGHAT and FQNNGV. The CDR3 sequence is 12 residues long. The V end lost 5 bases, the J end lost 2 bases, and 6 bases lay between the germline ends. The CDR3 DNA sequence: TGTGCCAGCAGCGAAAGCAACTATGGCTACACCTTC. Translated: CASSESNYGYTF.

V and J are TRBV10-1 and TRBJ2-7, with D tentatively TRBD1 or TRBD2 (6 bases each). Germline-derived CDR1 and CDR2 are WNHNN and SYGVQD (reference sequence). The CDR3 is 10 amino acids. Trimming pared 9 bases from V and 7 bases from J, leaving 10 bases between. The DNA of the CDR3 is TGCGCCAGATGGAGGGGGGAGCAGTACTTC. It translates to CARWRGEQYF.

The chain carries TRBV6-5 and TRBJ1-5; D gene uncertain. The CDR3 sequence is 12 residues long. The V gene's germline CDR1 is MNHEY and CDR2 SVGAGI. Trimming took off 6 bases at V and 3 bases at J, with 6 bases between the two ends. The CDR3, as DNA: TGTGCCAGCAGATCAAACAATCAGCCCCAGCATTTT. Translation: CASRSNNQPQHF.

The chain links TRBV5-1 to TRBJ1-3; TRBD1 is a possible D gene (6 bases). The germline gives CDR1 SGHRS, CDR2 YFSETQ. The CDR3 contains 17 residues. V lost 0 bases and J 2 bases, leaving 15 bases between the germline ends. The CDR3 reads CASSLEGVTAAGNTIYF. The CDR3 DNA sequence: TGCGCCAGCAGCTTGGAGGGGGTGACAGCGGCTGGAAACACCATATATTTT.

The chain has TRBV11-3 and TRBJ2-2; no clear D gene. Germline-derived CDR1 and CDR2 are SGHNT and YENEEA. The germline V and J ends were trimmed by 1 base and 2 bases, with 5 bases remaining between them. The CDR3 is 14 residues long. CDR3 coding DNA: TGTGCCAGCAGCTTAGGACTTAACACCGGGGAGCTGTTTTTT. It translates to CASSLGLNTGELFF.

The rearrangement joins TRBV15 to TRBJ1-3, with D tentatively TRBD1 (5 bases). CDR1 and CDR2 (germline): LNHNV, YYDKDF (reference sequence). This CDR3 spans 18 amino acids. Trimming took 6 bases from V and 0 from J, leaving 21 bases between them. CDR3 DNA: TGTGCCACCAGTAACAACCCGTGGGGACCGGACTCTGGAAACACCATATATTTT. Protein: CATSNNPWGPDSGNTIYF.

The rearrangement joins TRBV7-9 to TRBJ2-3; D may match TRBD1 or TRBD2 (5 bases each). Germline V gene data show CDR1 as SEHNR and CDR2 as FQNEAQ (reference sequence). The ends were cut back, 2 bases at V and 2 bases at J, with 11 bases in the middle. The length of the CDR3 is 15 residues. The CDR3 coding sequence is TGTGCCAGCAGCTTATCCGGGACCAACACAGATACGCAGTATTTT. Its protein product is CASSLSGTNTDTQYF.

The chain couples TRBV11-2 to TRBJ1-2, with 7 bases fitting TRBD1. Germline V gives CDR1 SGHAT, CDR2 FQNNGV. V lost 8 bases, J lost 4 bases, and 7 bases stayed unmatched. This CDR3 is built from 13 residues. CDR3 bases: TGTGCCAGCGCGCCGGGACAGTTCTATGGCTACACCTTC. The encoded protein is CASAPGQFYGYTF.

The rearrangement uses TRBV30 and TRBJ2-5; D is unclear. This CDR3 spans 14 amino acids. Trimming pared 4 bases from V and 3 bases from J, leaving 15 bases between. Germline-derived CDR1 and CDR2 are GTSNPN and SVGIG (reference sequence). DNA for the CDR3: TGTGCCTGGACCTCCGGGCCCGAAGAAGAGACCCAGTACTTC. This encodes CAWTSGPEEETQYF. Supplemented by reference TRBV30 and TRBJ2-5, the full variable domain reads SQTIHQWPATLVQPVGSPLSLECTVEGTSNPNLYWYRQAAGRGLQLLFYSVGIGQISSEVPQNLSASRPQDRQFILSSKKLLLSDSGFYLCAWTSGPEEETQYFGPGTRLLVL.

The V and J genes are TRBV2 and TRBJ1-5; perhaps TRBD1 as D (6 bases). Germline CDR1 SNHLY, CDR2 FYNNEI. V was shortened by 0 bases and J by 6 bases, with 12 bases between the two germline ends. CDR3 length equals 15 residues. The CDR3 DNA reads as TGTGCCAGCAGTGAAGCGCGGGGGGCAGGTCAGCCCCAGCATTTT. It is translated as CASSEARGAGQPQHF.

The chain recombines TRBV5-1 with TRBJ2-3; maybe TRBD2 (6 bases). V lost 0 bases to trimming and J lost 8 bases, with 31 bases between them. The CDR3 spans 20 residues. Germline V gene lookup returns CDR1 SGHRS and CDR2 YFSETQ. This chain's CDR3 is CASSLAAFWVGGQRRGTQYF. CDR3 DNA sequence: TGCGCCAGCAGCTTGGCAGCTTTTTGGGTGGGAGGTCAGAGGAGAGGTACGCAGTATTTT.

The gene calls are TRBV5-1 and TRBJ2-2; TRBD2 is a possible D gene (6 bases). V was trimmed by 4 bases and J by 2 bases, leaving 15 bases between them. The CDR3 length is 16 residues. Germline lookup yields CDR1 SGHRS and CDR2 YFSETQ. The CDR3 protein is CASSPSAGRNTGELFF. In nucleotides, the CDR3 is TGCGCCAGCAGCCCCTCTGCGGGGAGAAACACCGGGGAGCTGTTTTTT.

This chain links TRBV7-2 with TRBJ2-3, with 10 bases aligning to TRBD2. Germline CDR1 reads SGHTA; CDR2 reads FQGNSA. The CDR3 length is 15 residues. Trimming cost V 4 bases and J 1 base; bases outside gene matches: 2. This CDR3 is CASSSGLAGTDTQYF. In DNA, the CDR3 is TGTGCCAGCAGCTCAGGACTAGCGGGCACAGATACGCAGTATTTT. Variable domain in full (rest from reference TRBV7-2 and TRBJ2-3): GAGVSQSPSNKVTEKGKDVELRCDPISGHTALYWYRQSLGQGLEFLIYFQGNSAPDKSGLPSDRFSAERTGGSVSTLTIQRTQQEDSAVYLCASSSGLAGTDTQYFGPGTRLTVL.

The rearrangement joins TRBV5-1 to TRBJ2-1; 13 bases map to TRBD2. The CDR3 has 20 residues. Germline loops: CDR1 SGHRS, CDR2 YFSETQ. J was trimmed by 6 bases and V by 3 bases; bases with no gene match: 18. CDR3 residues: CASSSLSQTSGGPIPNEQFF. Here the CDR3 DNA reads TGCGCCAGCAGCTCCCTAAGTCAGACTAGCGGGGGGCCCATCCCCAATGAGCAGTTCTTC.

V is TRBV13 and J is TRBJ1-2; possibly TRBD1 for D (6 bases). Looked up from germline, CDR1 is PRHDT and CDR2 is FYEKMQ (reference sequence). V was clipped by 5 bases and J by 7 bases, with 20 bases between them. The CDR3 spans 15 residues. The CDR3 reads CASSPTQPGAGGYTF. CDR3 coding DNA: TGTGCCAGCAGCCCAACCCAGCCGGGGGCGGGTGGCTACACCTTC.

The chain couples TRBV4-1 to TRBJ1-2; TRBD1 might be the D (5 bases). The ends were cut back, 2 bases at V and 2 bases at J, with 6 bases in the middle. Germline loops: CDR1 MGHRA, CDR2 YSYEKL. This CDR3 comprises 13 residues. Here the CDR3 reads CASSQRGNYGYTF. The CDR3 DNA reads TGCGCCAGCAGCCAAAGGGGAAACTATGGCTACACCTTC.

The rearrangement links TRBV15 to TRBJ1-5; D not certain. The V gene's germline CDR1 is LNHNV and CDR2 YYDKDF (reference sequence). V was trimmed by 1 base and J by 2 bases, leaving 15 bases between them. The CDR3 is made up of 17 amino acids. CDR3 protein: CATSRAPSVGGNQPQHF. CDR3 DNA sequence: TGTGCCACCAGCAGAGCACCTTCGGTAGGAGGCAATCAGCCCCAGCATTTT.

This chain uses TRBV5-4 with TRBJ2-3; the match to TRBD2 covers 7 bases. The CDR3 contains 16 residues. V lost 0 bases, J lost 3 bases, and 7 bases stayed unmatched. The germline V gene encodes CDR1 SGHNT and CDR2 YYREEE (reference sequence). In nucleotides, the CDR3 is TGTGCCAGCAGCTTGGAATTTGGACTAGGAACAGATACGCAGTATTTT. Translated, it gives CASSLEFGLGTDTQYF. The whole variable domain, filled in from reference TRBV5-4 and TRBJ2-3, reads ETGVTQSPTHLIKTRGQQVTLRCSSQSGHNTVSWYQQALGQGPQFIFQYYREEENGRGNFPPRFSGLQFPNYSSELNVNALELDDSALYLCASSLEFGLGTDTQYFGPGTRLTVL.

This rearrangement joins TRBV7-3 to TRBJ2-1; D is possibly TRBD2 (6 bases). CDR3 length: 13 residues. V gave up 5 bases and J gave up 4 bases, with 9 bases separating them. The germline V gene encodes CDR1 SGHTA and CDR2 FQGTGA. Written as DNA, the CDR3 is TGTGCCAGCAGCAATGCGGGGTACAATGAGCAGTTCTTC. This codes for CASSNAGYNEQFF.

In this sample, this clone is medium-sized. The chain employs TRBV4-1 and TRBJ2-7; no reliable D call. Trimming shortened V by 0 bases and J by 0 bases, and 9 bases separated the two germline ends. Germline CDR1 reads MGHRA; CDR2 reads YSYEKL. The CDR3 is 15 amino acids. In DNA form, the CDR3 reads TGCGCCAGCAGCCAAGAGACGAGGCTCTCCTACGAGCAGTACTTC. Protein: CASSQETRLSYEQYF.

This clone was counted a single time. The chain employs TRBV7-8 and TRBJ1-1; D perhaps matches TRBD1 (6 bases). V was clipped by 4 bases and J by 4 bases, with 22 bases between them. CDR1 SGHVS and CDR2 FQNEAQ come from the germline V gene. The CDR3 has 17 residues. The CDR3 nucleotides are TGTGCCAGCAGCTCGTACCCCATACAGGGACTTGGCACTGAAGCTTTCTTT. Translated: CASSSYPIQGLGTEAFF.

This chain connects TRBV11-1 to TRBJ2-3; the match to TRBD1 covers 8 bases. Germline loops: CDR1 SGHAT, CDR2 FQDESV (reference sequence). With V trimmed by 6 bases and J by 6 bases, 20 bases remained unmatched. The CDR3 spans 18 residues. In DNA, the CDR3 is TGTGCCAGCAGTTTGATGCAGGAGAGGACAGGGAGAGGGGATACGCAGTATTTT. It specifies CASSLMQERTGRGDTQYF.

The chain has TRBV7-8 and TRBJ2-3; TRBD2 matches at 9 bases. This CDR3 comprises 17 residues. The V gene's germline CDR1 is SGHVS and CDR2 FQNEAQ. V was pared by 0 bases and J by 5 bases, with 9 bases of the junction left unmatched. The CDR3 loop reads CASSLALPSGVEDTQYF. DNA for the CDR3: TGTGCCAGCAGCTTAGCGTTACCTAGCGGGGTGGAAGATACGCAGTATTTT.

The rearrangement joins TRBV28 to TRBJ1-5; D unclear. V lost 7 bases, J lost 3 bases, and 16 bases lay in between. This CDR3 is 15 amino acids long. CDR1 MDHEN and CDR2 SYDVKM come from the germline V gene. The CDR3, as DNA: TGTGCCAGCACCTATCGGCAGCTGATCAATCAGCCCCAGCATTTT. Translated: CASTYRQLINQPQHF.

This rearrangement joins TRBV13 to TRBJ2-2, with 9 bases matching TRBD1. With V trimmed by 1 base and J by 0 bases, 9 bases remained unmatched. The CDR3 is 19 residues long. Germline CDR1 and CDR2: PRHDT and FYEKMQ (reference sequence). The CDR3 spells CASSLVIGTGMTNTGELFF. The CDR3 DNA reads TGTGCCAGCAGCTTAGTAATTGGGACAGGGATGACGAACACCGGGGAGCTGTTTTTT.

The chain employs TRBV10-3 and TRBJ1-2; maybe TRBD1 (6 bases). The CDR3 covers 13 residues. V lost 0 bases and J lost 7, with 9 bases in between. Per the germline V gene, CDR1 is ENHRY and CDR2 is SYGVKD. The CDR3 sequence: CAISESGQLGYTF. The DNA for the CDR3 is TGTGCCATCAGTGAGTCCGGACAGCTTGGCTACACCTTC.